This T cell receptor beta chain was sequenced in a study of shared clonotypes between healthy human individuals (dated by TCRdb to 2019 to 2021). With regard to the full study: Three men and a couple of women, aged 18 to 49 years, made up the cohort. For each donor, three plates each were used for CD4 naive and CD4 memory, two plates were used for CD8 naive, and one plate was used for CD8 memory. To estimate repertoire size and how much clonotypes are shared between individuals, the study performed deep sequencing of blood TCR repertoires from about five healthy adults. To increase sequencing depth and limit assay-specific biases, different laboratories used diverse techniques to prepare libraries and sequence TCR repertoires. Each donor's leukapheresis produced roughly between roughly 0.9 and 9 billion PBMCs.

CD8 naive samples consisted of CD45RO-negative cells that were positively selected for CCR7, yielding a CD45RA+CCR7+ population without TemRA cells. Healthy HIV-negative adults with no recently reported acute infections or vaccinations were included as donors. Every donor was a Caucasian adult residing in Nashville, Tennessee, USA. After blood collection by leukapheresis, PBMCs were isolated using Ficoll-Histopaque density gradient centrifugation and then cryopreserved in the vapor phase of liquid nitrogen. Purity and quantity of every magnetically sorted T cell population were checked by analytical flow cytometry. Each sorted fraction had its genomic DNA isolated and then quantified by UV absorbance on a Nanodrop 2000c. Using the deep immunoSEQ assay, multiplex PCR amplified TCR CDR3 regions from genomic DNA. For each cell subset, the extracted genomic DNA was distributed evenly across all wells of several immunoSEQ 96-well plates, and each plate served as one replicate. For sorted subsets, each replicate PCR was loaded with approximately 0.2 ug genomic DNA, equivalent to 30,000 to 35,000 T cell genomes. Purified libraries were measured with a Qubit 3.0 fluorometer, size-checked on a Bioanalyzer 2100, and measured again with the KAPA Library Quantification kit. Every immunoSEQ 96-well plate was sequenced on a separate single-read 150-cycle Illumina NextSeq 550 flow cell. The authors' analysis ran thus. The immunoSEQ output contained only junctional sequences without quality scores, so filtering could not match that applied to full-length reads. Sequences were annotated with PyIR, a Python wrapper for IgBLAST v1.9, using IMGT germline references to assign V/J genes and CDR3. Reads were filtered out if the reads had weak V/J assignments (E-value above 1e-6), no CDR3, stop codons, out-of-frame junctions, or ambiguous translated residues. V3J clonotypes were defined as sequences sharing the same inferred V gene, J gene, and CDR3 amino acid sequence. To compute the percentage overlap between repertoires, the number of shared unique clonotypes was divided by the size of the smaller repertoire. Repertoire richness was assessed with RTK rarefaction, the Chao1 estimator, and Recon v2.1 estimates of unobserved clonotypes. For all TCRbeta clonotypes obtained by the gDNA method from several donors, generation probabilities were computed with OLGA. TCRdb limited this immuneACCESS table to in-frame rearrangements with V and J called. A share of clones is missing; checked studies link under half to unresolved V genes, and the rest is unexplained. V, J and clone size are those of that table, while D and trimming were read from the DNA. The sample contains about 2 million clones, 85% to 95% of them found a single time. 0.9% to 1.4% of the sample rests with the top ten.

Summary of the overall study and its limitations: Even with the large sequencing depth, rarefaction of the sorted-subset datasets indicated that sequencing was incomplete. Sharing across a handful of donors was observed for roughly 5% of naive CD4, about 3.2% of naive CD8, about 2.3% of memory CD4, and around 0.4% of memory CD8 clonotypes. Pairwise subsampling indicated that sequencing depth was expected to affect the degree of clonotype sharing among donors. The genetic and exposure-history diversity represented was limited by the small number of donors. Compared with non-shared clonotypes, the clonotypes found in all four sorted-subset donors had higher generation probabilities. Estimated clonotype richness was generally larger for naive than for memory subsets. Only blood was sampled, and tissue TCR repertoires likely differ from those in blood.

With regard to this clone: Its antigen remains undetermined. The sample holds no much larger clone one base away, and base qualities are not on file.

This TCR was sampled from a young man in good health. The sequencing input was naive CD8+ T cells sorted from blood. The sample's cell subset or site label, in plain terms: CD45RA+CCR7+.

The bases are TGTGCCAGCAGTTCACAGGGGGTGACTAACACCGGGGAGCTGTTTTTT. Its protein reads: CASSSQGVTNTGELFF. The sequence joins TRBV28 to TRBJ2-2; a stretch of 8 junction bases matches TRBD1. V has 4 bases trimmed and J has 2 bases trimmed; junction bases matching no gene number 6. The germline V gene gives CDR1 as MDHEN and CDR2 as SYDVKM. The CDR3 goes from the cysteine to the phenylalanine over 16 residues. Of the read, only the CDR3 DNA is kept; its 48 bases are in frame from base 1.